The 17 T cell receptor beta chains reported below all come from one sample, sequenced in a study of Graves' ophthalmopathy and Graves' hyperthyroidism listed by TCRdb under 2018. Sequencer: Illumina HiSeq 2000. For repertoire sequencing, the TCR beta CDR3 regions were amplified from RNA transcripts. The first round was an RT-PCR using HTBI primers with the Qiagen OneStep RT-PCR kit, and this first round was followed by a second-round multiplex PCR, then size selection and purification. TCRdb cleaned the public reads at Q25 with fastp, built clones with MiXCR and kept in-frame beta chains. Under each unique CDR3 protein, matching rows form one entry showing the most common genes and DNA. In this sample the table shows fewer than 650,000 distinct CDR3 sequences, 22% of which occur a single time. The top ten clonotypes cover around 6.5% of the sample. The sequenced material came from peripheral blood. All receptors derive from a woman under 30 with stable Graves' hyperthyroidism. Some clones in this sample may be carry-over from other donors' samples. Donor details come from another sample of the same person, matched by shared clones.

This clonotype was counted many times. CDR3 residues: CASSPGQGLLSSYEQYF. The CDR3 DNA is TGTGCCAGCAGTCCGGGACAGGGGCTCCTTTCCTCCTACGAGCAGTACTTC. This chain uses TRBV12-3 or TRBV12-4 with TRBJ2-7; TRBD1 agrees at 10 bases. The V gene end was trimmed by 5 bases and the J gene end by 0 bases; junction bases not matched to a gene: 10. CDR3 length equals 17 residues.

The chain is built from TRBV12-3 or TRBV12-4 and TRBJ1-2; 10 bases fit TRBD1. CDR3 length equals 17 residues. V lost 5 bases to trimming and J lost 1 base; unmatched junction nucleotides: 10. CDR3 region: CASSLRTGGDLNYGYTF. The CDR3 coding sequence is TGTGCCAGCAGTCTACGGACAGGGGGAGACCTTAACTATGGCTACACCTTC.

The sample holds many counts of this clonotype. The chain employs TRBV6-1 and TRBJ1-2; no reliable D call. Germline V gives CDR1 MNHNS, CDR2 SASEGT. CDR3 length: 14 residues. Trimming removed 5 bases from V and 2 bases from J, with 12 bases in between. The DNA of the CDR3 is TGTGCCAGCAGTCCCGACGGTAACAACTATGGCTACACCTTC. The encoded protein is CASSPDGNNYGYTF.

The table lists this clonotype with many counts. This chain joins TRBV12-3 or TRBV12-4 and TRBJ2-7, with 7 bases lining up with TRBD1. V was clipped by 3 bases and J by 5 bases; unmatched bases: 4. The CDR3 contains 13 residues. CDR3 amino acids: CASSFGTANEQYF. The CDR3 DNA reads as TGTGCCAGCAGTTTCGGGACAGCTAACGAGCAGTACTTC.

V gene TRBV11-1 combines with J gene TRBJ2-5; no reliable D call. V was clipped by 5 bases and J by 2 bases, with 9 bases between them. The V gene's germline CDR1 is SGHAT and CDR2 FQDESV (reference sequence). There are 13 residues in the CDR3. The chain's CDR3 is CASSGFGQETQYF. The DNA of the CDR3 is TGTGCCAGCAGCGGGTTCGGGCAAGAGACCCAGTACTTC.

The genes are TRBV2 and TRBJ2-7; the D gene is possibly TRBD2 (6 bases). The germline CDR1 and CDR2 sequences are SNHLY and FYNNEI. V was shortened by 10 bases and J by 3 bases, with 22 bases between the two germline ends. This CDR3 is built from 15 residues. CDR3 in amino acids: CATRPKTGVNYEQYF. The CDR3 nucleotides read TGTGCCACCAGACCCAAGACGGGAGTAAACTACGAGCAGTACTTC. Full variable domain (rest looked up from reference TRBV2 and TRBJ2-7): EPEVTQTPSHQVTQMGQEVILRCVPISNHLYFYWYRQILGQKVEFLVSFYNNEISEKSEIFDDQFSVERPDGSNFTLKIRSTKLEDSAMYFCATRPKTGVNYEQYFGPGTRLTVT.

CDR3 DNA: TGCAGTGCTAGAGACCACTCGGCCGGGTCACGCGAGCAGTACTTC. It is translated as CSARDHSAGSREQYF. The chain has TRBV20-1 and TRBJ2-7; D remains ambiguous. Germline V gene sequence: CDR1 DFQATT, CDR2 SNEGSKA (reference sequence). Trimming took off 0 bases at V and 6 bases at J, with 18 bases between the two ends. This CDR3 spans 15 amino acids.

This clonotype appeared many times. The genes are TRBV6-5 and TRBJ1-1; the D is unclear. V was trimmed by 2 bases and J by 1 base, leaving 14 bases between them. The germline gives CDR1 MNHEY, CDR2 SVGAGI. This CDR3 spans 16 amino acids. The CDR3 DNA is TGTGCCAGCAGTTACCGCCCGGACCGGACGAACACTGAAGCTTTCTTT. It codes for CASSYRPDRTNTEAFF.

This clonotype occurred many times. The chain couples TRBV7-8 to TRBJ2-5, with 7 positions matching TRBD2. V lost 5 bases and J lost 4; bases outside the gene matches: 10. The CDR3 totals 15 residues. CDR1 is SGHVS and CDR2 is FQNEAQ in the germline V gene. The CDR3 region has the DNA TGTGCCAGCAGCCCTAGGGAGGGTTTCCTAGAGACCCAGTACTTC. Translating gives CASSPREGFLETQYF.

This clonotype has only a few counts. The DNA for the CDR3 is TGCGCCAGCCGGGACAGGGTCACGAAGGGAGCCTACGAGCAGTACTTC. Translation gives CASRDRVTKGAYEQYF. The rearrangement joins TRBV5-1 to TRBJ2-7; 9 positions agree with TRBD1. Trimming cost V 7 bases and J 2 bases; bases outside gene matches: 13. From germline, CDR1 is SGHRS and CDR2 YFSETQ. The CDR3 consists of 16 residues.

This chain links TRBV6-1 with TRBJ2-7; perhaps TRBD1 as D (6 bases). CDR1 MNHNS and CDR2 SASEGT come from the germline V gene. There are 15 residues in the CDR3. V was clipped by 3 bases and J by 1 base, with 13 bases between them. The DNA for the CDR3 is TGTGCCAGCAGTGACCGCAGACAGGCTTCCTACGAGCAGTACTTC. Protein product: CASSDRRQASYEQYF.

For this clonotype: Given a much more abundant clone one base away, this may be a read error. The chain joins TRBV9 to TRBJ2-5, with 16 nucleotides matching TRBD2. The CDR3 extends over 18 amino acids. The germline V gene encodes CDR1 SGDLS and CDR2 YYNGEE. This CDR3 is CASSAGTSGGGSQQTQYF. CDR3 nucleotide sequence: TGTGCCAGCAGCGCCGGGACTAGCGGGGGGGGAAGCCAACAGACCCAGTACTTC.

In this sample, this clonotype turned up many times. The chain combines TRBV27 with TRBJ2-2, with 7 bases matching TRBD1. Germline CDR1 reads MNHEY; CDR2 reads SMNVEV (reference sequence). Trimming took 10 bases from V and 5 from J; bases not matched to a gene: 10. The length of the CDR3 is 14 residues. This CDR3 is CATIGTQGTGELFF. CDR3 DNA: TGTGCCACCATTGGGACACAGGGGACCGGGGAGCTGTTTTTT.

In its sample, this clonotype was seen a few times. The chain links TRBV4-3 to TRBJ1-1; tentatively, D is TRBD1 (5 bases). V lost 0 bases and J lost 8, with 10 bases in between. Germline V gene sequence: CDR1 LGHNA, CDR2 YSLEER. This CDR3 has 13 amino acids. The CDR3 here is CASSQDLTEEAFF. In nucleotides, the CDR3 is TGCGCCAGCAGCCAAGATCTGACAGAAGAAGCTTTCTTT.

There are many counts of this clonotype. V is TRBV6-1 and J is TRBJ2-7, with 10 bases matching TRBD1. This CDR3 region has 12 residues. Germline CDR1 is MNHNS and CDR2 is SASEGT. Germline trimming cut 8 bases from V and 3 bases from J; bases unmatched to any gene: 1. The CDR3 loop reads CASGTGDYEQYF. The CDR3 DNA reads as TGTGCCAGCGGGACAGGGGACTACGAGCAGTACTTC.

V is TRBV13 and J is TRBJ2-7, with 7 positions matching TRBD1. The CDR3 runs 13 residues. In germline, CDR1 is PRHDT, CDR2 FYEKMQ (reference sequence). The trim removed 11 bases at V and 3 bases at J, leaving 10 bases unmatched. CDR3 loop: CASGLDRLYEQYF. The CDR3 nucleotides read TGTGCCTCAGGCCTGGACAGGCTCTACGAGCAGTACTTC.

This clonotype was recorded at least ten times. V gene TRBV4-1 combines with J gene TRBJ1-6; D is unresolved. Trimming took 0 bases from V and 1 from J, leaving 7 bases between them. The length of the CDR3 is 16 residues. Looked up from germline, CDR1 is MGHRA and CDR2 is YSYEKL. CDR3 sequence: CASSQEWVSYNSPLHF. In DNA form, the CDR3 reads TGCGCCAGCAGCCAAGAATGGGTGTCCTATAATTCACCCCTCCACTTT.